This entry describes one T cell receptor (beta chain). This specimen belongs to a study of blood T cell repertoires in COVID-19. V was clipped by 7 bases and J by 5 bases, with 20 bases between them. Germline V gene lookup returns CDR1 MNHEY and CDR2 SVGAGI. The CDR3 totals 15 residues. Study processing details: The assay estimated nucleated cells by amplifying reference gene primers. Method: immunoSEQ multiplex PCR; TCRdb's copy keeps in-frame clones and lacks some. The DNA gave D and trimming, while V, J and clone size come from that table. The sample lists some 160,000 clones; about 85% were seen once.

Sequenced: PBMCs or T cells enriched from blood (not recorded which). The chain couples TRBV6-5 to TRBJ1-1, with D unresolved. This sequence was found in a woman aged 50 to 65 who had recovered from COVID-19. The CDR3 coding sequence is TGTGCCAGCACCACACTCGGGGTCAGTGGAACTGAAGCTTTCTTT. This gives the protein CASTTLGVSGTEAFF.